The rows below give T cell receptor beta chains drawn from one sample of a study of cytomegalovirus exposure and HLA in healthy donors. Generated by immunoSEQ multiplex PCR, the TCRdb table keeps only in-frame clones and is missing some. The repertoire has under 140,000 clones, 76% of them found once; the top ten carry roughly 13%. Material: PBMCs. The receptors shown here come from a man between 25 and 39 years old in good health and CMV-seropositive. Both conserved end residues are part of each CDR3. The D gene is left open where the match is weak. Clone size is not always given. Where it is, it says once, few, many or a class for expanded clones.

clone size	J gene	D gene	V gene	CDR3 protein	CDR3 DNA
NA	TRBJ2-3	TRBD2	TRBV5-4	CASGARRGADTQYF	TGTGCCAGCGGCGCCCGGCGGGGGGCAGATACGCAGTATTTT
NA	TRBJ1-2	TRBD1	TRBV30	CAWSSGQGSYGYTF	TGTGCCTGGAGTTCGGGACAGGGTTCCTATGGCTACACCTTC
NA	TRBJ1-1	NA	TRBV28	CASTTGGTEAFF	TGTGCCAGCACCACGGGGGGCACTGAAGCTTTCTTT
NA	TRBJ1-2	NA	TRBV28	CASSLADRARAYTF	TGTGCCAGCAGCTTAGCCGACCGGGCCAGGGCTTACACCTTC
NA	TRBJ1-2	NA	TRBV7-3	CASSSGLGYGYTF	TGTGCCAGCAGCTCGGGACTGGGCTATGGCTACACCTTC
NA	TRBJ2-3	TRBD1	TRBV9	CASRDLTGGIADTQYF	TGTGCCAGCAGGGACCTTACAGGGGGTATCGCAGATACGCAGTATTTT
NA	TRBJ1-1	TRBD1	TRBV4-2	CASNQPGQAEVHTEAFF	TGTGCCAGCAACCAACCGGGACAGGCGGAGGTCCACACTGAAGCTTTCTTT
NA	TRBJ1-5	NA	TRBV19	CASSSAQGRLSNQPQHF	TGTGCCAGTAGTTCCGCTCAGGGCAGACTTAGCAATCAGCCCCAGCATTTT
NA	TRBJ1-4	TRBD1	TRBV2	CASSDRGGGEEKLFF	TGTGCCAGCAGTGATAGAGGGGGCGGGGAAGAAAAACTGTTTTTT
NA	TRBJ2-2	NA	TRBV5-6	CASSFSGQNTGELFF	TGTGCCAGCAGCTTCTCCGGACAGAACACCGGGGAGCTGTTTTTT
NA	TRBJ1-5	NA	TRBV6-5	CASSYSRNQPQHF	TGTGCCAGCAGTTACTCTCGGAATCAGCCCCAGCATTTT
NA	TRBJ2-1	TRBD2	TRBV5-1	CASSPDVGGPHNEQFF	TGCGCCAGCAGTCCTGATGTGGGAGGGCCCCACAATGAGCAGTTCTTC
NA	TRBJ1-1	NA	TRBV4-3	CASSQGPMNTEAFF	TGCGCCAGCAGCCAAGGGCCCATGAACACTGAAGCTTTCTTT
few	TRBJ1-5	NA	TRBV19	CAAGGRVPQHF	TGTGCCGCCGGGGGGCGCGTGCCCCAGCATTTT
NA	TRBJ1-2	NA	TRBV4-3	CASSQDWRQGLNYGYTF	TGCGCCAGCAGCCAAGATTGGCGGCAGGGGCTTAACTATGGCTACACCTTC
few	TRBJ1-6	NA	TRBV27	CASSLQGFSPLHF	TGTGCCAGCAGTTTACAGGGGTTTTCACCCCTCCACTTT
NA	TRBJ2-5	NA	TRBV29-1	CSDLRDFQETQYF	TGCAGTGACCTCCGGGACTTTCAAGAGACCCAGTACTTC
NA	TRBJ1-2	TRBD1	TRBV27	CASSSPRTGAYGHTF	TGTGCCAGCAGTTCCCCCCGGACAGGGGCCTATGGCCACACCTTC
NA	TRBJ1-5	TRBD1	TRBV11-2	CASSLGGQVSHQPQHF	TGTGCCAGCAGCTTAGGAGGACAGGTGAGCCATCAGCCCCAGCATTTT
NA	TRBJ1-2	TRBD1	TRBV30	CASTGANYGYTF	TGTGCCTCGACAGGGGCCAACTATGGCTACACCTTC
NA	TRBJ2-3	TRBD2	TRBV4-3	CASSQAPALAGGDTQYF	TGCGCCAGCAGCCAAGCGCCCGCCTTAGCGGGGGGGGATACGCAGTATTTT
few	TRBJ2-7	NA	TRBV5-1	CASSLGLNPNPYEQYF	TGCGCCAGCAGCCTAGGCTTGAACCCGAATCCCTACGAGCAGTACTTC
few	TRBJ2-7	NA	TRBV19	CASRRDSASYEQYF	TGTGCCAGTAGGCGGGACAGCGCGTCCTACGAGCAGTACTTC
NA	TRBJ2-3	TRBD1	TRBV5-1	CASSPRQGPGTDTQYF	TGCGCCAGCAGCCCCCGACAGGGACCCGGCACAGATACGCAGTATTTT
few	TRBJ2-7	TRBD2	TRBV4-3	CASSPQPRGDYEQYF	TGCGCCAGCAGCCCCCAACCGCGGGGGGATTACGAGCAGTACTTC
NA	TRBJ2-1	NA	TRBV14	CASSQGLSSYNEQFF	TGTGCCAGCAGCCAAGGACTGAGCTCCTACAATGAGCAGTTCTTC
NA	TRBJ1-4	TRBD1	TRBV4-1	CASSHVGKGADNEKLFF	TGCGCCAGCAGCCACGTCGGGAAGGGGGCCGATAATGAAAAACTGTTTTTT
NA	TRBJ2-5	NA	TRBV27	CASSLGPGQETQYF	TGTGCCAGCAGTTTGGGCCCTGGGCAAGAGACCCAGTACTTC
NA	TRBJ1-2	TRBD1	TRBV7-9	CASSPPATGNGYTF	TGTGCCAGCAGCCCACCGGCGACAGGGAATGGCTACACCTTC
NA	TRBJ2-1	TRBD2	TRBV4-3	CASSPGGDNEQFF	TGCGCCAGCAGCCCGGGGGGGGACAATGAGCAGTTCTTC
NA	TRBJ2-7	NA	TRBV7-3	CASSPGGTSRASYEQYF	TGTGCCAGCAGCCCAGGCGGAACCTCCAGGGCCTCCTACGAGCAGTACTTC
NA	TRBJ2-3	TRBD1	TRBV7-7	CASSYGQGTDTQYF	TGTGCCAGCAGCTACGGACAGGGCACAGATACGCAGTATTTT
NA	TRBJ2-2	NA	TRBV6-5	CASRYRGTGELFF	TGTGCCAGCAGATATCGGGGCACCGGGGAGCTGTTTTTT
NA	TRBJ2-7	TRBD1	TRBV5-1	CASSSPQGVEQYF	TGCGCCAGCAGCTCACCTCAGGGGGTCGAGCAGTACTTC
medium-sized	TRBJ2-7	NA	TRBV25-1	CASSIGYEQYF	TGTGCCAGCAGTATCGGGTACGAGCAGTACTTC
NA	TRBJ2-7	TRBD2	TRBV5-6	CASRQVRGWAYEQYF	TGTGCCAGCAGACAAGTGCGGGGGTGGGCCTACGAGCAGTACTTC
NA	TRBJ1-1	NA	TRBV5-1	CASSGRGTRGTEAFF	TGCGCCAGCAGCGGCAGGGGAACGAGAGGCACTGAAGCTTTCTTT
NA	TRBJ1-5	NA	TRBV7-9	CASSLSGAQPQHF	TGTGCCAGCAGCTTATCGGGTGCCCAGCCCCAGCATTTT
NA	TRBJ1-5	TRBD1	TRBV7-9	CASSSGTGSNQPQHF	TGTGCCAGCAGCTCCGGGACAGGGTCCAATCAGCCCCAGCATTTT
few	TRBJ2-2	NA	TRBV28	CASSSEFRELFF	TGTGCCAGCAGTTCCGAGTTCCGGGAGCTGTTTTTT
once	TRBJ1-1	NA	TRBV25-1	CASSRGNTEAFF	TGTGCCAGCAGTCGGGGGAACACTGAAGCTTTCTTT
NA	TRBJ1-6	TRBD1	TRBV9	CASSVGSTGANSPLHF	TGTGCCAGCAGCGTAGGTTCTACAGGGGCTAATTCACCCCTCCACTTT
NA	TRBJ2-1	TRBD2	TRBV29-1	CSVEGTERGTYNEQFF	TGCAGCGTTGAAGGAACCGAGCGGGGGACCTACAATGAGCAGTTCTTC
few	TRBJ1-5	TRBD1	TRBV28	CASTSPGTGGSQPQHF	TGTGCCAGCACTTCCCCCGGGACAGGGGGAAGTCAGCCCCAGCATTTT
NA	TRBJ1-6	NA	TRBV27	CASSYDGFSYNSPLHF	TGTGCCAGCAGTTACGACGGGTTCTCCTATAATTCACCCCTCCACTTT
few	TRBJ2-5	TRBD2	TRBV9	CASSPRVAGRLQETQYF	TGTGCCAGCAGCCCCCGTGTAGCGGGGAGATTACAAGAGACCCAGTACTTC
once	TRBJ2-1	TRBD2	TRBV13	CASSLRTSYNEQFF	TGTGCCAGCAGCTTGAGGACTAGCTACAATGAGCAGTTCTTC
NA	TRBJ1-6	NA	TRBV9	CASSVVSNSPLHF	TGTGCCAGCAGCGTAGTTTCAAATTCACCCCTCCACTTT
NA	TRBJ2-7	TRBD1	TRBV2	CASSEMGGQGARIVVYEQYF	TGTGCCAGCAGTGAAATGGGTGGCCAGGGGGCGAGAATCGTCGTCTACGAGCAGTACTTC
NA	TRBJ1-5	NA	TRBV27	CASSGAGGQPQHF	TGTGCCAGCAGTGGGGCGGGGGGCCAGCCCCAGCATTTT